This is a list of T cell receptor beta chains from one sample in a study of spatial heterogeneity in lung cancer. One entry per CDR3 protein results from TCRdb running MiXCR on the 5' RACE reads. The sample records 10,000 to 15,000 distinct CDR3 sequences, 6% to 7% being singletons. The material was lung tumor tissue, obtained at surgery. All receptors come from a female donor with early-stage non-small cell lung cancer. The CDR3 runs from the conserved cysteine through the conserved F or W. The order of the fields is CDR3 DNA, CDR3 protein, clone size, D gene, J gene, V gene. A D gene is named only where the DNA matches it firmly. The size of a clone is reported for some rows only, either as once, few or many, or as a class for expanded clones.

CDR3 DNA: TGTGCCAGCAGTGACTCGACAGGGACAGATACGCAGTATTTT
CDR3 protein: CASSDSTGTDTQYF
clone size: medium-sized
D gene: TRBD1
J gene: TRBJ2-3
V gene: TRBV6-4

CDR3 DNA: TGTGCCAGCAGTGAACGGCCGGGAAGGAGATGGTACTTC
CDR3 protein: CASSERPGRRWYF
clone size: medium-sized
D gene: -
J gene: TRBJ2-7
V gene: TRBV2

CDR3 DNA: TGTGCCAGCAGTTTATTAAAAGAGACCCAGTACTTC
CDR3 protein: CASSLLKETQYF
clone size: many
D gene: -
J gene: TRBJ2-5
V gene: TRBV27

CDR3 DNA: TGTGCCAGCAGCTCTACAGGGGGTCCCAGTCAGCCCCAGCATTTT
CDR3 protein: CASSSTGGPSQPQHF
clone size: medium-sized
D gene: TRBD1
J gene: TRBJ1-5
V gene: TRBV7-2

CDR3 DNA: TGTGCCAGCAGCTTCTACAGCCAAGAGACCCAGTACTTC
CDR3 protein: CASSFYSQETQYF
clone size: many
D gene: -
J gene: TRBJ2-5
V gene: TRBV7-2

CDR3 DNA: TGCAGTGCTTACGGGGGTAAAGGCGAGCAGTACTTC
CDR3 protein: CSAYGGKGEQYF
clone size: medium-sized
D gene: -
J gene: TRBJ2-7
V gene: TRBV20-1

CDR3 DNA: TGTGCCACCCTTTCGGGTAGAACTGAAGCTTTCTTT
CDR3 protein: CATLSGRTEAFF
clone size: medium-sized
D gene: -
J gene: TRBJ1-1
V gene: TRBV2

CDR3 DNA: TGTGCCACCTTGGGGACTAGCGGGTTAACCTCCTACAATGAGCAGTTCTTC
CDR3 protein: CATLGTSGLTSYNEQFF
clone size: medium-sized
D gene: TRBD2
J gene: TRBJ2-1
V gene: TRBV19

CDR3 DNA: TGTGCCAGCAGCTTAGGACTAGCGGATTACAATGAGCAGTTCTTC
CDR3 protein: CASSLGLADYNEQFF
clone size: many
D gene: TRBD2
J gene: TRBJ2-1
V gene: TRBV11-2

CDR3 DNA: TGCAGCGTCAGTCCCGGGACAGGGTTTGGCTACACCTTC
CDR3 protein: CSVSPGTGFGYTF
clone size: medium-sized
D gene: TRBD1
J gene: TRBJ1-2
V gene: TRBV29-1

CDR3 DNA: TGTGCCAGCAGCAAGGGACAGGGGGTGAATGAGCTGTTCTTC
CDR3 protein: CASSKGQGVNELFF
clone size: -
D gene: TRBD1
J gene: TRBJ2-5
V gene: TRBV7-9

CDR3 DNA: TGCAGTGCAAGCCGGGACACCGAGTCCTACGAGCAGTACTTC
CDR3 protein: CSASRDTESYEQYF
clone size: medium-sized
D gene: -
J gene: TRBJ2-7
V gene: TRBV20-1

CDR3 DNA: TGTGCCAGCAGCATCCGGGTCCCGCCCTACGAGCAGTACTTC
CDR3 protein: CASSIRVPPYEQYF
clone size: -
D gene: -
J gene: TRBJ2-7
V gene: TRBV7-9

CDR3 DNA: TGCAGTGCTAGAGCCGGGACTACTGAAGCTTTCTTT
CDR3 protein: CSARAGTTEAFF
clone size: medium-sized
D gene: -
J gene: TRBJ1-1
V gene: TRBV20-1

CDR3 DNA: TGCGCCAGCAGCCCCGGGGAGGTCTATGGCTACACCTTC
CDR3 protein: CASSPGEVYGYTF
clone size: medium-sized
D gene: -
J gene: TRBJ1-2
V gene: TRBV5-1

CDR3 DNA: TGTGCCAGCAGCTTAGTTAGTGGGGGACGGTTTGGCTACACCTTC
CDR3 protein: CASSLVSGGRFGYTF
clone size: many
D gene: -
J gene: TRBJ1-2
V gene: TRBV7-8

CDR3 DNA: TGTGCCAGCAGTTTGCAGCGTGGGGAGACCCAGTACTTC
CDR3 protein: CASSLQRGETQYF
clone size: medium-sized
D gene: -
J gene: TRBJ2-5
V gene: TRBV12-3/TRBV12-4

CDR3 DNA: TGTGCCAGCAGCCGAGAAGGGACAGGAATCTACGAGCAGTACTTC
CDR3 protein: CASSREGTGIYEQYF
clone size: many
D gene: TRBD1
J gene: TRBJ2-7
V gene: TRBV7-2

CDR3 DNA: TGCGCCAGCAGCCAACAGGGGGCGGGAGACATTCAGTACTTC
CDR3 protein: CASSQQGAGDIQYF
clone size: many
D gene: -
J gene: TRBJ2-4
V gene: TRBV4-3

CDR3 DNA: TGTGCCAGCAGCCAATATTCGAGCTATGGCTACACCTTC
CDR3 protein: CASSQYSSYGYTF
clone size: many
D gene: -
J gene: TRBJ1-2
V gene: TRBV3-1

CDR3 DNA: TGTGCCAGCAGCGTGGACTCCGGGGCCAACGTCCTGACTTTC
CDR3 protein: CASSVDSGANVLTF
clone size: medium-sized
D gene: -
J gene: TRBJ2-6
V gene: TRBV9

CDR3 DNA: TGCGCCAGCAGCTTGTGGCCGGGACTAATAGACAATGAGCAGTTCTTC
CDR3 protein: CASSLWPGLIDNEQFF
clone size: many
D gene: TRBD2
J gene: TRBJ2-1
V gene: TRBV5-1

CDR3 DNA: TGTGCCAGCTCACCACCGGGACGCGACTATGGCTACACCTTC
CDR3 protein: CASSPPGRDYGYTF
clone size: many
D gene: -
J gene: TRBJ1-2
V gene: TRBV18

CDR3 DNA: TGTGCCAGCAGTTGGGCATTTGCTAGCACAGATACGCAGTATTTT
CDR3 protein: CASSWAFASTDTQYF
clone size: medium-sized
D gene: -
J gene: TRBJ2-3
V gene: TRBV27

CDR3 DNA: TGTGCCTGGAGTGTGCTGCAGGAGAAGCAGTACTTC
CDR3 protein: CAWSVLQEKQYF
clone size: many
D gene: -
J gene: TRBJ2-7
V gene: TRBV30

CDR3 DNA: TGTGCCAGCAGTTTAGGCGCACGCGCGCAGTATTTT
CDR3 protein: CASSLGARAQYF
clone size: many
D gene: -
J gene: TRBJ2-3
V gene: TRBV12-3/TRBV12-4

CDR3 DNA: TGTGCCAGCAGTTTAGGATCAGCCACTGAAGCTTTCTTT
CDR3 protein: CASSLGSATEAFF
clone size: -
D gene: -
J gene: TRBJ1-1
V gene: TRBV7-6

CDR3 DNA: TGTGCCAGCAGTTCCCAAGGTCCCATTCCAGGGACCTTCTATGGCTACACCTTC
CDR3 protein: CASSSQGPIPGTFYGYTF
clone size: medium-sized
D gene: -
J gene: TRBJ1-2
V gene: TRBV28

CDR3 DNA: TGTGCCAGCAGTTACTCTGCCCCGGGCGGAACGACCTACGAGCAGTACTTC
CDR3 protein: CASSYSAPGGTTYEQYF
clone size: many
D gene: -
J gene: TRBJ2-7
V gene: TRBV6-5

CDR3 DNA: TGTGCCAGCAGCCCCGGTTCCTACGAGCAGTACTTC
CDR3 protein: CASSPGSYEQYF
clone size: medium-sized
D gene: -
J gene: TRBJ2-7
V gene: TRBV7-8

CDR3 DNA: TGCCAGATGACTAGCGGGAATTCGGATACGCAGTATTTT
CDR3 protein: CQMTSGNSDTQYF
clone size: many
D gene: TRBD2
J gene: TRBJ2-3
V gene: TRBV20-1

CDR3 DNA: TGTGCCAGCAGCTTCAGGGCCCCCGGGGAGCTGTTTTTT
CDR3 protein: CASSFRAPGELFF
clone size: many
D gene: -
J gene: TRBJ2-2
V gene: TRBV7-2

CDR3 DNA: TGCAGTGCTAGCGGGGACCTCGGAGAGACCCAGTACTTC
CDR3 protein: CSASGDLGETQYF
clone size: many
D gene: -
J gene: TRBJ2-5
V gene: TRBV20-1

CDR3 DNA: TGTGCCATCAGTGACCACCAAGAGACCCAGTACTTC
CDR3 protein: CAISDHQETQYF
clone size: many
D gene: -
J gene: TRBJ2-5
V gene: TRBV10-3

CDR3 DNA: TGCAGCGTTGTGGGGAATGAGCAGTTCTTC
CDR3 protein: CSVVGNEQFF
clone size: many
D gene: -
J gene: TRBJ2-1
V gene: TRBV29-1

CDR3 DNA: TGTGCCAGCAGTACTAGCGGGAGTCGCCCTTTGAATGAGCAGTTCTTC
CDR3 protein: CASSTSGSRPLNEQFF
clone size: medium-sized
D gene: TRBD2
J gene: TRBJ2-1
V gene: TRBV12-3/TRBV12-4